These 3 T cell receptor beta chains were sequenced from one sample in a study of T cells expressing NK-cell markers. TCRdb re-called the 5' RACE reads; one entry per CDR3 protein, DNA not given. The table for this sample gives some 600,000 distinct CDR3 sequences. The sequenced sample consisted of blood T cells: a sorted CD56 or NKG2C T cell subset, CD4+ or CD8+ T cells, or bulk PBMC T cells (not recorded which). The receptors shown here come from a young man in good health.

The chain joins TRBV2 to TRBJ2-2; TCRdb's D call of TRBD2 is untestable without DNA. Germline V CDR1 and CDR2: SNHLY, FYNNEI. There are 13 residues in the CDR3. CDR3 sequence reads: CASTRVHTGELFF. The variable domain in full, with the rest retrieved from reference TRBV2 and TRBJ2-2, is EPEVTQTPSHQVTQMGQEVILRCVPISNHLYFYWYRQILGQKVEFLVSFYNNEISEKSEIFDDQFSVERPDGSNFTLKIRSTKLEDSAMYFCASTRVHTGELFFGEGSRLTVL.

V gene TRBV6-2 or TRBV6-3 combines with J gene TRBJ2-1; TCRdb gives TRBD2 as the D gene, but with no DNA this cannot be confirmed. The CDR3 is 16 amino acids. CDR1 is MNHEY and CDR2 is SVGEGT in the germline V gene. The CDR3 sequence is CASSYSGRTSYNEQFF.

The chain recombines TRBV7-9 with TRBJ1-2; the D gene TCRdb calls, TRBD1, cannot be checked with no DNA. CDR1 and CDR2 from the germline V gene are SEHNR and FQNEAQ (reference sequence). This CDR3 has 12 amino acids. The chain's CDR3 is CASSLEGNGYTF. Looking up the rest from reference TRBV7-9 and TRBJ1-2 gives the full variable domain: DTGVSQNPRHKITKRGQNVTFRCDPISEHNRLYWYRQTLGQGPEFLTYFQNEAQLEKSRLLSDRFSAERPKGSFSTLEIQRTEQGDSAMYLCASSLEGNGYTFGSGTRLTVV.